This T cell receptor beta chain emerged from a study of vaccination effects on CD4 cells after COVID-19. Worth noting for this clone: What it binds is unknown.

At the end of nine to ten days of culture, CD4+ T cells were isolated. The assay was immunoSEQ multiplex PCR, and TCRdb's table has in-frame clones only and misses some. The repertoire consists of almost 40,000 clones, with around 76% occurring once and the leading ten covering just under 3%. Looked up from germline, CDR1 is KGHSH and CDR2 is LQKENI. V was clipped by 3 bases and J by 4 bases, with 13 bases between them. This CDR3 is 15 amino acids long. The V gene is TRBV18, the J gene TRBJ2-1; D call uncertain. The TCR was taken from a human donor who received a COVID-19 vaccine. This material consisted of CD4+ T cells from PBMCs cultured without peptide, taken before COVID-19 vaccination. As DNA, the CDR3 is TGTGCCAGCTCACCTCCCCGATCCAGATACAATGAGCAGTTCTTC. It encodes CASSPPRSRYNEQFF.